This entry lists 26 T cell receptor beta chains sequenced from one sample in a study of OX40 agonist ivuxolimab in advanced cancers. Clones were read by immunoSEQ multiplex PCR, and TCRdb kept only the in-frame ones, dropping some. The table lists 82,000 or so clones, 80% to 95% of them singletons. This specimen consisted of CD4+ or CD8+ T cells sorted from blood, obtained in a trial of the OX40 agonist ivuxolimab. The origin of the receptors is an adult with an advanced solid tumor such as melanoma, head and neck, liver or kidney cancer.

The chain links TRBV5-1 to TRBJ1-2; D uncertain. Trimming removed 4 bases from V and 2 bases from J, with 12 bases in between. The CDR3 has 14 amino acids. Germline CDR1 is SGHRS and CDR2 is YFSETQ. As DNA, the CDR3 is TGCGCCAGCAGCCCCGGCGGGCCGAACTATGGCTACACCTTC. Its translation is CASSPGGPNYGYTF.

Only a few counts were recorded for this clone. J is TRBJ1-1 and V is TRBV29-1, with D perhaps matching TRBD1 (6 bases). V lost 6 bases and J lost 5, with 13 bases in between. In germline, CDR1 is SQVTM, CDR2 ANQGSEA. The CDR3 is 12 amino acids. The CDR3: CSVEKGGTEAFF. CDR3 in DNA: TGCAGCGTCGAAAAGGGGGGGACTGAAGCTTTCTTT.

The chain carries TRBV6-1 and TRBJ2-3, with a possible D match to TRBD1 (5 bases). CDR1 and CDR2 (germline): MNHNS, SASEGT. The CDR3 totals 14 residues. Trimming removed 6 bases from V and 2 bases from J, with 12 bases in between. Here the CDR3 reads CASRRQGATDTQYF. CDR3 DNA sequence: TGTGCCAGCAGACGCCAGGGCGCCACAGATACGCAGTATTTT.

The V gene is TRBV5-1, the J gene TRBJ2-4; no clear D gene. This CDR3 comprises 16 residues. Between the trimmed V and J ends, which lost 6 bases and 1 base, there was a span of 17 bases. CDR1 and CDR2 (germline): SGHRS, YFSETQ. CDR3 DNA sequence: TGCGCCAGCAACTTAGGGCAACTCGGGGCCAAAAACATTCAGTACTTC. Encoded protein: CASNLGQLGAKNIQYF. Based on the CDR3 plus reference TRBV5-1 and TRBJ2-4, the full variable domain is KAGVTQTPRYLIKTRGQQVTLSCSPISGHRSVSWYQQTPGQGLQFLFEYFSETQRNKGNFPGRFSGRQFSNSRSEMNVSTLELGDSALYLCASNLGQLGAKNIQYFGAGTRLSVL.

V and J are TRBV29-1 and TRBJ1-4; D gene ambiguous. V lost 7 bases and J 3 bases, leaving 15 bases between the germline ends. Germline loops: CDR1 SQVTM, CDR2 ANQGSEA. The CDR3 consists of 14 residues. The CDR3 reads CSASSDLSNEKLFF. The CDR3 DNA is TGCAGCGCCTCCAGTGACTTATCTAATGAAAAACTGTTTTTT.

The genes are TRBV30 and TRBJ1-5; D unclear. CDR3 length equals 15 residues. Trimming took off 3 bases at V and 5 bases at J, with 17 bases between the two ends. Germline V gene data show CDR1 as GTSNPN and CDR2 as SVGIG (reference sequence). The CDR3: CAWRSPGLQDQPQHF. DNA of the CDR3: TGTGCCTGGAGATCCCCGGGTCTCCAGGATCAGCCCCAGCATTTT.

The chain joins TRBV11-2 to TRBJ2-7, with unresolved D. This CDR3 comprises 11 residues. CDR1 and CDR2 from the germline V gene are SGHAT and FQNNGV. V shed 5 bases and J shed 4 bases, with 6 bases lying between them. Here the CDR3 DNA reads TGTGCCAGCAGCGGCTATTACGAGCAGTACTTC. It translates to CASSGYYEQYF.

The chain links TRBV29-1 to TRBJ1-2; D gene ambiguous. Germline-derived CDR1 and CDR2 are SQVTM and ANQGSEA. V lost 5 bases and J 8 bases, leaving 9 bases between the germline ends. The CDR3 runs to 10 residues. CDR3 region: CSVYAGGYTF. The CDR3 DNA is TGCAGCGTTTATGCGGGGGGCTACACCTTC.

The CDR3 here is CASSPPSGGTEAFF. The DNA of the CDR3 is TGTGCCAGCTCACCACCGTCAGGGGGCACTGAAGCTTTCTTT. The genes are TRBV18 and TRBJ1-1, with 7 bases lining up with TRBD1. The CDR3 contains 14 residues. The trim removed 0 bases at V and 4 bases at J, leaving 2 bases unmatched. Per germline, CDR1 KGHSH and CDR2 LQKENI.

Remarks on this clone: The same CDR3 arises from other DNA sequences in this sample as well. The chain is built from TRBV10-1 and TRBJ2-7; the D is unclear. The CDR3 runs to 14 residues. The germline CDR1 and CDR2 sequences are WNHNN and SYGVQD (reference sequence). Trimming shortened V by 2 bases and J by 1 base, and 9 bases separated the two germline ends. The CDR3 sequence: CASSESLGSYEQYF. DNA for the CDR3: TGCGCCAGCAGTGAGAGCTTAGGTTCCTACGAGCAGTACTTC.

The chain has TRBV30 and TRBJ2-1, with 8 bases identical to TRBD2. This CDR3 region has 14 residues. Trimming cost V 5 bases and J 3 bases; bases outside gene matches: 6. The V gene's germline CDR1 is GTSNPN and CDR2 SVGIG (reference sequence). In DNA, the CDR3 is TGTGCCTGGGGTAGCGGGACTATCTACAATGAGCAGTTCTTC. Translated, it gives CAWGSGTIYNEQFF.

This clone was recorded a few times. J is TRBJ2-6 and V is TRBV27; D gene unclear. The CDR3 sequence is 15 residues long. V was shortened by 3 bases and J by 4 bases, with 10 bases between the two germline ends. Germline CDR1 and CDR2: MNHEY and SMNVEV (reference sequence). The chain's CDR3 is CASSFLNSGANVLTF. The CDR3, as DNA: TGTGCCAGCAGTTTCTTAAATTCCGGGGCCAACGTCCTGACTTTC.

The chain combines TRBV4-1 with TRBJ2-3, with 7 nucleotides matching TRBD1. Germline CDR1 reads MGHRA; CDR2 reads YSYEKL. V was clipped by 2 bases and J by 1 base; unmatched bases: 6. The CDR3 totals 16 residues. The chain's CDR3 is CASSQPTGWGTDTQYF. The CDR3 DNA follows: TGCGCCAGCAGCCAACCGACAGGGTGGGGCACAGATACGCAGTATTTT.

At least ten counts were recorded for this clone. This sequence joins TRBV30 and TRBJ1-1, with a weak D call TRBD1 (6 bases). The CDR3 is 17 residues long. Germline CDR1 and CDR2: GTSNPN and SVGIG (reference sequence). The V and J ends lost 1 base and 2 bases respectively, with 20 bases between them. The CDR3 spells CAWSARGFERGNTEAFF. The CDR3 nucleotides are TGTGCCTGGAGTGCCAGGGGTTTCGAGAGGGGAAACACTGAAGCTTTCTTT. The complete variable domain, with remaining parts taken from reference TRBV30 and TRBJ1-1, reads SQTIHQWPATLVQPVGSPLSLECTVEGTSNPNLYWYRQAAGRGLQLLFYSVGIGQISSEVPQNLSASRPQDRQFILSSKKLLLSDSGFYLCAWSARGFERGNTEAFFGQGTRLTVV.

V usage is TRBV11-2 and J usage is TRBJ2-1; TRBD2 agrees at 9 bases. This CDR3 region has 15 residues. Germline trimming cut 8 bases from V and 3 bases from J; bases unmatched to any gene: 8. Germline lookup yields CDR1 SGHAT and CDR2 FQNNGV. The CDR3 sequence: CASVQRGAYYNEQFF. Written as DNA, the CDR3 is TGTGCCAGCGTCCAGCGGGGGGCCTACTACAATGAGCAGTTCTTC.

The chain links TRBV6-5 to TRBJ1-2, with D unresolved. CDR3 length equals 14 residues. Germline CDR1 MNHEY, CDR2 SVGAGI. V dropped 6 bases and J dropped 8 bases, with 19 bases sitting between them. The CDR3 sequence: CASRPDTSRGGYTF. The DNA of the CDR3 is TGTGCCAGCAGACCCGACACTTCCCGCGGGGGCTACACCTTC.

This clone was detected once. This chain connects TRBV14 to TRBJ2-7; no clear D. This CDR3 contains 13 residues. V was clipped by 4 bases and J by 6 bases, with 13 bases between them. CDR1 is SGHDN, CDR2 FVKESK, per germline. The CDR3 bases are TGTGCCAGCAGCCCGGGCCTTGTGGTCGAGCAGTACTTC. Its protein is CASSPGLVVEQYF.

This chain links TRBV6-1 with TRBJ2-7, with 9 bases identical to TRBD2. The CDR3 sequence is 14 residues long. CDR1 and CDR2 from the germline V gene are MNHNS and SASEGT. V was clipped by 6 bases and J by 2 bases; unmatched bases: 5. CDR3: CASSSSGITYEQYF. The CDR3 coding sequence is TGTGCCAGCAGCTCTAGCGGGATCACCTACGAGCAGTACTTC.

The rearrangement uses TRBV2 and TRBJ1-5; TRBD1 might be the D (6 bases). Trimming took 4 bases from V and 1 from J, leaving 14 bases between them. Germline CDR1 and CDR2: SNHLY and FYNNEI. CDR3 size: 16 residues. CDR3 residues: CASSAASDRSNQPQHF. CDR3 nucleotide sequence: TGTGCCAGCAGTGCGGCCTCGGACAGAAGCAATCAGCCCCAGCATTTT.

In DNA, the CDR3 is TGCGCCAGCAGCGGGACAGGGTCTAGCACAGATACGCAGTATTTT. Translation: CASSGTGSSTDTQYF. This chain joins TRBV5-1 and TRBJ2-3, with 9 bases matching TRBD1. The CDR3 is made up of 15 amino acids. Germline V gene data show CDR1 as SGHRS and CDR2 as YFSETQ. The J segment lost 0 bases and the V segment lost 4 bases, leaving 3 bases of the junction unmatched.

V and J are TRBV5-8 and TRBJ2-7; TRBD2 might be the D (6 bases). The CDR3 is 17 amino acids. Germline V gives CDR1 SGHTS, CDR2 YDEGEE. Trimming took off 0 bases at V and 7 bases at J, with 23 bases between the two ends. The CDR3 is CASSLAGRTDHQSEQYF. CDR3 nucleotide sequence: TGTGCCAGCAGCTTGGCCGGGAGAACTGACCATCAATCTGAGCAGTACTTC.

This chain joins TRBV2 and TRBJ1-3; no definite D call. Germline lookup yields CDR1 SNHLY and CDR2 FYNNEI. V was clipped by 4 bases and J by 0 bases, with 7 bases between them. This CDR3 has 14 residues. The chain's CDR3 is CASSGQHSGNTIYF. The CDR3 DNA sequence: TGTGCCAGCAGTGGGCAGCACTCTGGAAACACCATATATTTT.

The CDR3 coding sequence is TGTGCCAGCAGCCCTGACAGGGGGCAGGGGCAAGAGACCCAGTACTTC. Its protein product is CASSPDRGQGQETQYF. The J gene is TRBJ2-5, the V gene TRBV28; 10 positions match TRBD1. Germline V gene lookup returns CDR1 MDHEN and CDR2 SYDVKM. V shed 6 bases, J shed 2 bases, and the junction held 9 bases outside the gene matches. This CDR3 region has 16 residues. Full variable domain (missing parts from reference TRBV28 and TRBJ2-5): DVKVTQSSRYLVKRTGEKVFLECVQDMDHENMFWYRQDPGLGLRLIYFSYDVKMKEKGDIPEGYSVSREKKERFSLILESASTNQTSMYLCASSPDRGQGQETQYFGPGTRLLVL.

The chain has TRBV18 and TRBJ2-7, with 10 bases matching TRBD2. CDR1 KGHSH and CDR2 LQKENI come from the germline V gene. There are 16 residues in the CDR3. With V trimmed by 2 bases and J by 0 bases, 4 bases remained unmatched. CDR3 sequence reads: CASSPGLAENSYEQYF. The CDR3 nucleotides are TGTGCCAGCTCACCAGGACTAGCGGAAAACTCCTACGAGCAGTACTTC.

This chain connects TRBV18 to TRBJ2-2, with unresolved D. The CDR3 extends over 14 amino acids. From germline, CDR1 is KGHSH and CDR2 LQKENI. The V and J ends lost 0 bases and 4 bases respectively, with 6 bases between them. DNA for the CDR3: TGTGCCAGCTCACCACCGTTACCCACCGGGGAGCTGTTTTTT. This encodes CASSPPLPTGELFF.

The CDR3 nucleotides read TGTGCCAGCAGCCCTCTAGGCGGGAGGGTTCATGAGCAGTTCTTC. It translates to CASSPLGGRVHEQFF. The chain uses TRBV13 and TRBJ2-1, with 9 nucleotides matching TRBD2. CDR1 is PRHDT and CDR2 is FYEKMQ in the germline V gene (reference sequence). The CDR3 has 15 amino acids. Trimming removed 5 bases from V and 8 bases from J; junction bases left unmatched: 10.